These 23 T cell receptor beta chains originate from one sample sequenced in a study of cytotoxic CD8 clonotypes in ibrutinib-treated CLL. Data came from immunoSEQ multiplex PCR; TCRdb stores just in-frame clones and leaves some out. Of some 130,000 clones detected, 80% to 90% appear once; the ten largest clones hold around 2.1%. Specimen: PBMCs, collected after 24 months of ibrutinib treatment. These TCRs come from a human donor with chronic lymphocytic leukemia.

This chain uses TRBV7-2 with TRBJ2-7; 8 positions agree with TRBD1. The CDR3 runs to 15 residues. CDR1 and CDR2 (germline): SGHTA, FQGNSA. The junction had 6 bases not matched to a gene; V was cut back by 4 bases and J by 1 base. CDR3 DNA: TGTGCCAGCAGCTGGGGACAGGTCGGGTCCTACGAGCAGTACTTC. It translates to CASSWGQVGSYEQYF.

The chain has TRBV19 and TRBJ1-2; D may be TRBD1 (5 bases). The CDR3 sequence is 14 residues long. The germline V gene encodes CDR1 LNHDA and CDR2 SQIVND (reference sequence). V was clipped by 7 bases and J by 4 bases, with 16 bases between them. The CDR3 DNA is TGTGCCAGTACCCCCACCGGCGGGGCCTATGGCTACACCTTC. Translated, it gives CASTPTGGAYGYTF.

This chain uses TRBV6-5 with TRBJ2-7, with 8 bases that match TRBD2. There are 13 residues in the CDR3. Trimming at V came to 11 bases and at J to 0 bases, leaving 6 bases not matched to a gene. Per germline, CDR1 MNHEY and CDR2 SVGAGI. CDR3: CACTSGLSYEQYF. The CDR3 DNA reads as TGTGCCTGCACTAGCGGACTCTCCTACGAGCAGTACTTC.

The V gene is TRBV6-5, the J gene TRBJ1-2; no clear D. V lost 4 bases and J lost 1, with 10 bases in between. This CDR3 has 14 amino acids. Germline CDR1 and CDR2: MNHEY and SVGAGI. CDR3 sequence reads: CASSLGSINYGYTF. As DNA, the CDR3 is TGTGCCAGCAGTTTGGGCAGTATTAACTATGGCTACACCTTC.

The chain is built from TRBV4-3 and TRBJ1-2, with D perhaps TRBD1 (5 bases). With 0 bases removed from V and 5 bases from J, the gap between germline ends came to 13 bases. The CDR3 runs 15 residues. Germline V gene lookup returns CDR1 LGHNA and CDR2 YSLEER. Here the CDR3 DNA reads TGCGCCAGCAGCCAAGACAGGGAGATGTCGTATGGCTACACCTTC. It is translated as CASSQDREMSYGYTF.

In the case of this clone: Other nucleotide sequences from this sample produce the same CDR3. V is TRBV28 and J is TRBJ1-1, with D possibly matching TRBD1 (5 bases). The CDR3 is 13 amino acids. From germline, CDR1 is MDHEN and CDR2 SYDVKM. Trimming removed 6 bases from V and 1 base from J, with 9 bases in between. CDR3 sequence: CASSLTGNTEAFF. In DNA form, the CDR3 reads TGTGCCAGCAGCCTCACAGGGAACACTGAAGCTTTCTTT.

V and J are TRBV29-1 and TRBJ2-5; 11 nucleotides match TRBD1. The V gene end was trimmed by 7 bases and the J gene end by 2 bases; junction bases not matched to a gene: 6. The CDR3 consists of 14 residues. Germline values: CDR1 SQVTM, CDR2 ANQGSEA. The CDR3 spells CSAIRDRGQETQYF. DNA for the CDR3: TGCAGCGCTATCAGGGACAGGGGGCAAGAGACCCAGTACTTC.

V and J are TRBV28 and TRBJ2-7; TRBD1 matches at 10 bases. The CDR3 contains 14 residues. Germline V gene lookup returns CDR1 MDHEN and CDR2 SYDVKM. Germline trimming cut 5 bases from V and 2 bases from J; bases unmatched to any gene: 3. CDR3 sequence: CASSIGQGAYEQYF. In DNA, the CDR3 is TGTGCCAGCAGTATAGGACAGGGGGCCTACGAGCAGTACTTC.

J is TRBJ2-4 and V is TRBV28, with 10 bases fitting TRBD1. V lost 5 bases, J lost 7 bases, and 11 bases stayed unmatched. This CDR3 is built from 16 residues. CDR1 and CDR2 (germline): MDHEN, SYDVKM. The CDR3 nucleotides read TGTGCCAGCAGTCCCCCTCCGACAGGGGGCTTGAACATTCAGTACTTC. Translated, it gives CASSPPPTGGLNIQYF.

For the CDR3, the DNA is TGTGCCAGCAGTGAATTAGCGGAGGGCGGCTACACCTTC. Amino acids: CASSELAEGGYTF. The V call is TRBV6-1, the J call TRBJ1-2; D is unresolved. V was trimmed by 2 bases and J by 8 bases, leaving 12 bases between them. Germline values: CDR1 MNHNS, CDR2 SASEGT. The length of the CDR3 is 13 residues.

This rearrangement joins TRBV28 to TRBJ2-5; TRBD2 matches 7 bases. Germline values: CDR1 MDHEN, CDR2 SYDVKM. With 5 bases clipped from V and 2 bases from J, the junction kept 5 bases outside the gene matches. The CDR3 runs to 14 residues. The CDR3 DNA sequence: TGTGCCAGCAGTCGCGGGGGTATTCAAGAGACCCAGTACTTC. Translating it yields CASSRGGIQETQYF.

J is TRBJ2-7 and V is TRBV13, with D hard to call. Germline values: CDR1 PRHDT, CDR2 FYEKMQ (reference sequence). The germline V and J ends were trimmed by 4 bases and 2 bases, with 12 bases remaining between them. The CDR3 runs 14 residues. The CDR3 sequence: CASSSRTVTYEQYF. The CDR3 DNA sequence: TGTGCCAGCAGCTCGAGGACGGTAACCTACGAGCAGTACTTC.

This clone was picked up one time. The chain is built from TRBV7-2 and TRBJ2-2, with unresolved D. Looked up from germline, CDR1 is SGHTA and CDR2 is FQGNSA. The CDR3 is made up of 15 amino acids. Trimming took off 3 bases at V and 0 bases at J, with 8 bases between the two ends. The CDR3 DNA is TGTGCCAGCAGCTTGACGCCTGCGAACACCGGGGAGCTGTTTTTT. It specifies CASSLTPANTGELFF. Combining the CDR3 with reference TRBV7-2 and TRBJ2-2 gives the whole variable domain GAGVSQSPSNKVTEKGKDVELRCDPISGHTALYWYRQSLGQGLEFLIYFQGNSAPDKSGLPSDRFSAERTGGSVSTLTIQRTQQEDSAVYLCASSLTPANTGELFFGEGSRLTVL.

V usage is TRBV19 and J usage is TRBJ2-5; either TRBD1 or TRBD2 may supply D (7 bases each). The CDR3 consists of 15 residues. V was pared by 4 bases and J by 2 bases, with 14 bases between. Per the germline V gene, CDR1 is LNHDA and CDR2 is SQIVND (reference sequence). The DNA for the CDR3 is TGTGCCAGTAGTAGGTCAGGGGGAGGGCAAGAGACCCAGTACTTC. It encodes CASSRSGGGQETQYF.

The chain is built from TRBV2 and TRBJ2-3, with 8 bases identical to TRBD2. This CDR3 comprises 14 residues. The trim removed 6 bases at V and 3 bases at J, leaving 5 bases unmatched. Looked up from germline, CDR1 is SNHLY and CDR2 is FYNNEI. CDR3 bases: TGTGCCAGCAGGTCGACTAGCGCAACAGATACGCAGTATTTT. Translated: CASRSTSATDTQYF. Full variable domain (rest looked up from reference TRBV2 and TRBJ2-3): EPEVTQTPSHQVTQMGQEVILRCVPISNHLYFYWYRQILGQKVEFLVSFYNNEISEKSEIFDDQFSVERPDGSNFTLKIRSTKLEDSAMYFCASRSTSATDTQYFGPGTRLTVL.

The rearrangement uses TRBV7-2 and TRBJ1-2, with D unclear. V was cut by 2 bases and J by 4 bases, with 14 bases left in between. Per the germline V gene, CDR1 is SGHTA and CDR2 is FQGNSA. This CDR3 spans 15 amino acids. The CDR3 sequence is CASSLTTRSTYGYTF. CDR3 nucleotide sequence: TGTGCCAGCAGCTTAACGACACGATCCACCTATGGCTACACCTTC. The whole variable domain, filled in from reference TRBV7-2 and TRBJ1-2, reads GAGVSQSPSNKVTEKGKDVELRCDPISGHTALYWYRQSLGQGLEFLIYFQGNSAPDKSGLPSDRFSAERTGGSVSTLTIQRTQQEDSAVYLCASSLTTRSTYGYTFGSGTRLTVV.

This clone was recorded only once. The chain joins TRBV7-3 to TRBJ1-4, with D possibly matching TRBD1 (6 bases). There are 17 residues in the CDR3. Trimming left V 3 bases short and J 3 bases short, with 17 bases between. Germline V gene lookup returns CDR1 SGHTA and CDR2 FQGTGA. The CDR3 protein is CASSFSPPRGPNEKLFF. CDR3 nucleotides: TGTGCCAGCAGCTTTAGCCCCCCCAGGGGACCTAATGAAAAACTGTTTTTT.

The chain has TRBV9 and TRBJ1-3, with 7 nucleotides matching TRBD1. The germline V gene has CDR1 SGDLS and CDR2 YYNGEE. The trim removed 3 bases at V and 1 base at J, leaving 4 bases unmatched. The CDR3 is 15 amino acids. The CDR3 is CASSAGQSSGNTIYF. As DNA, the CDR3 is TGTGCCAGCAGCGCGGGACAGTCGTCTGGAAACACCATATATTTT.

The CDR3 nucleotides are TGTGCCAGCAGTGACGGCACTAGGGGACAGGCCGGCACTGAAGCTTTCTTT. Protein product: CASSDGTRGQAGTEAFF. This chain uses TRBV6-1 with TRBJ1-1; 8 bases are shared with TRBD1. Germline V gives CDR1 MNHNS, CDR2 SASEGT. Unmatched junction bases numbered 13, after V lost 3 bases and J lost 4 bases. The CDR3 totals 17 residues.

The J gene is TRBJ2-5, the V gene TRBV5-1, with D perhaps TRBD2 (6 bases). Trimming removed 7 bases at V and 1 base at J, with 17 bases between. The germline V gene encodes CDR1 SGHRS and CDR2 YFSETQ. The CDR3 runs 15 residues. The CDR3 is CASRSAAGLQETQYF. The DNA for the CDR3 is TGCGCCAGCCGATCGGCAGCGGGCCTCCAAGAGACCCAGTACTTC.

The chain couples TRBV28 to TRBJ1-4; no firm D call. Trimming removed 1 base from V and 8 bases from J, with 11 bases in between. Germline CDR1 MDHEN, CDR2 SYDVKM. The CDR3 has 14 residues. Here the CDR3 DNA reads TGTGCCAGCAGTTTATCGGGGTCCCGGGAAAAACTGTTTTTT. Its protein product is CASSLSGSREKLFF.

This chain joins TRBV6-1 and TRBJ1-2; D ambiguous. The CDR3 is made up of 15 amino acids. The ends were cut back, 5 bases at V and 8 bases at J, with 21 bases in the middle. Germline loops: CDR1 MNHNS, CDR2 SASEGT. Written as DNA, the CDR3 is TGTGCCAGCAGTTCTTACCGGGAGATAGTTGAGGGCTACACCTTC. Translation: CASSSYREIVEGYTF.

The chain links TRBV25-1 to TRBJ2-3, with no clear D. The germline V and J ends were trimmed by 3 bases and 4 bases, with 14 bases remaining between them. The CDR3 spans 15 residues. From germline, CDR1 is MGHDK and CDR2 SYGVNS. The CDR3 here is CASSDSARVADTQYF. Here the CDR3 DNA reads TGTGCCAGCAGTGACTCGGCTAGGGTCGCAGATACGCAGTATTTT.